The rows below give T cell receptor beta chains drawn from one sample of a study of T-cell reconstitution after alpha-beta-depleted transplantation in children. TCRdb processed the PCR reads anew with MiXCR; each CDR3 protein has one entry. The table records about 980,000 distinct CDR3 sequences, about 29% of them present only once. This sample comprised PBMCs, mostly from graft donor cells, obtained 360 days after TCRalphabeta/CD19-depleted stem cell transplant. These receptor sequences come from a boy younger than two who had a stem cell transplant for SCID, so the T cells may come from the graft donor. The CDR3 runs from the conserved cysteine through the conserved F or W. D genes are given only for firm matches. Some rows have no size entry. The others give once, few or many, or a class for an expanded clone.

V: TRBV10-3
size: few
J: TRBJ2-4
D: NA
CDR3: CAISESSGAQYF
DNA: TGTGCCATCAGTGAGTCGTCCGGGGCCCAGTACTTC

V: TRBV29-1
size: few
J: TRBJ2-1
D: NA
CDR3: CSATRGNEQFF
DNA: TGCAGCGCCACCAGGGGTAATGAGCAGTTCTTC

V: TRBV10-3
size: NA
J: TRBJ2-1
D: NA
CDR3: CAISGAVPAPNEQFF
DNA: TGTGCCATCAGTGGGGCCGTCCCAGCGCCCAATGAGCAGTTCTTC

V: TRBV3-1
size: few
J: TRBJ2-7
D: NA
CDR3: CASSQAYSSYEQYF
DNA: TGTGCCAGCAGCCAAGCTTACAGTTCCTACGAGCAGTACTTC

V: TRBV6-1
size: few
J: TRBJ2-1
D: NA
CDR3: CASRPTSLVGGEQFF
DNA: TGTGCCAGCAGACCGACTAGTCTGGTAGGAGGCGAGCAGTTCTTC

V: TRBV18
size: NA
J: TRBJ2-3
D: NA
CDR3: CASSADLVSSQYF
DNA: TGTGCCAGCTCAGCCGATCTAGTTAGCTCGCAGTATTTT

V: TRBV7-2
size: NA
J: TRBJ2-3
D: TRBD2
CDR3: CASSSRGRGATDTQYF
DNA: TGTGCCAGCAGCTCCCGAGGGCGGGGGGCCACAGATACGCAGTATTTT

V: TRBV12-3/TRBV12-4
size: NA
J: TRBJ2-3
D: TRBD2
CDR3: CASSRLLAGADTQYF
DNA: TGTGCCAGCAGTAGGCTGCTAGCGGGGGCCGATACGCAGTATTTT

V: TRBV3-1
size: NA
J: TRBJ2-1
D: TRBD2
CDR3: CASSHKVRLAGTNEQFF
DNA: TGTGCCAGCAGTCACAAGGTGAGACTAGCGGGAACCAATGAGCAGTTCTTC

V: TRBV27
size: few
J: TRBJ1-1
D: NA
CDR3: CASSPNIMGTEAFF
DNA: TGTGCCAGCAGTCCCAACATCATGGGGACTGAAGCTTTCTTT

V: TRBV7-9
size: NA
J: TRBJ1-2
D: NA
CDR3: CASSPRPWAVTYGYTF
DNA: TGTGCCAGCAGCCCACGCCCGTGGGCCGTTACCTATGGCTACACCTTC

V: TRBV14
size: few
J: TRBJ2-1
D: NA
CDR3: CASSQGTGGPYNEQFF
DNA: TGTGCCAGCAGCCAAGGAACCGGCGGCCCCTACAATGAGCAGTTCTTC

V: TRBV4-3
size: few
J: TRBJ2-3
D: TRBD2
CDR3: CASSQSPGGDTDTQYF
DNA: TGCGCCAGCAGCCAATCTCCGGGGGGTGATACAGATACGCAGTATTTT

V: TRBV4-1
size: NA
J: TRBJ2-6
D: NA
CDR3: CASSLSPGTASGANVLTF
DNA: TGCGCCAGCAGCCTATCCCCGGGCACGGCCTCTGGGGCCAACGTCCTGACTTTC

V: TRBV9
size: many
J: TRBJ2-5
D: NA
CDR3: CASSVEETQYF
DNA: TGTGCCAGCAGCGTAGAGGAGACCCAGTACTTC

V: TRBV6-2/TRBV6-3
size: many
J: TRBJ2-7
D: NA
CDR3: CASSPRVEQYF
DNA: TGTGCCAGCAGTCCTCGTGTAGAGCAGTACTTC

V: TRBV6-5
size: many
J: TRBJ2-2
D: NA
CDR3: CASSLALGELFF
DNA: TGTGCCAGCAGTTTAGCACTCGGGGAGCTGTTTTTT

V: TRBV29-1
size: NA
J: TRBJ1-1
D: NA
CDR3: CSVAGPSFDTEAFF
DNA: TGCAGCGTTGCTGGGCCCTCTTTTGACACTGAAGCTTTCTTT

V: TRBV6-1
size: few
J: TRBJ1-1
D: NA
CDR3: CASRARGGTEAFF
DNA: TGTGCCAGCCGTGCACGGGGGGGCACTGAAGCTTTCTTT

V: TRBV4-1
size: few
J: TRBJ2-2
D: TRBD1
CDR3: CASSQVFNRGAGELFF
DNA: TGCGCCAGCAGCCAAGTTTTTAACAGGGGTGCCGGGGAGCTGTTTTTT

V: TRBV20-1
size: few
J: TRBJ1-6
D: TRBD1
CDR3: CSASGDRDNSPLHF
DNA: TGCAGTGCTAGCGGGGACAGGGACAATTCACCCCTCCACTTT

V: TRBV5-1
size: NA
J: TRBJ1-2
D: NA
CDR3: CASSLDSENYGYTF
DNA: TGCGCCAGCAGCCTAGATTCAGAGAACTATGGCTACACCTTC

V: TRBV15
size: NA
J: TRBJ2-3
D: TRBD2
CDR3: CATSRGLAGQDTQYF
DNA: TGTGCCACCAGCAGAGGACTAGCGGGGCAAGATACGCAGTATTTT

V: TRBV10-3
size: few
J: TRBJ2-1
D: TRBD1
CDR3: CAISPRTGKYNEQFF
DNA: TGTGCCATCAGTCCCCGGACAGGGAAATACAATGAGCAGTTCTTC

V: TRBV10-3
size: few
J: TRBJ2-3
D: NA
CDR3: CATLRDAGRTDTQYF
DNA: TGTGCCACCCTCAGGGACGCTGGACGCACAGATACGCAGTATTTT

V: TRBV4-1
size: NA
J: TRBJ2-2
D: TRBD1
CDR3: CASSYAGTGSNTGELFF
DNA: TGCGCCAGCAGCTATGCCGGGACAGGGTCAAACACCGGGGAGCTGTTTTTT

V: TRBV12-3/TRBV12-4
size: few
J: TRBJ2-5
D: TRBD2
CDR3: CASSLASGGAVETQYF
DNA: TGTGCCAGCAGTTTAGCTAGCGGGGGGGCCGTGGAGACCCAGTACTTC

V: TRBV12-3/TRBV12-4
size: NA
J: TRBJ2-1
D: NA
CDR3: CASSTPGRGQYNEQFF
DNA: TGTGCCAGCAGCACTCCGGGTAGGGGACAATACAATGAGCAGTTCTTC

V: TRBV4-2
size: once
J: TRBJ1-4
D: NA
CDR3: CASRAWGTQQEGLFF
DNA: TGTGCCAGCAGAGCTTGGGGGACGCAACAAGAGGGACTGTTTTTT

V: TRBV6-6
size: few
J: TRBJ2-7
D: TRBD1
CDR3: CASSTHRGHEQYF
DNA: TGTGCCAGCAGTACCCACAGGGGACACGAGCAGTACTTC

V: TRBV20-1
size: NA
J: TRBJ1-1
D: TRBD1
CDR3: CSASPDREEGTEAFF
DNA: TGCAGTGCTAGTCCCGACAGGGAGGAGGGCACTGAAGCTTTCTTT

V: TRBV28
size: NA
J: TRBJ2-2
D: NA
CDR3: CASNARVDIAGELFF
DNA: TGTGCCAGCAACGCCAGGGTAGATATCGCCGGGGAGCTGTTTTTT

V: TRBV6-5
size: NA
J: TRBJ2-3
D: TRBD2
CDR3: CASSYSRGGGADTQYF
DNA: TGTGCCAGCAGTTACTCCAGGGGCGGGGGGGCGGATACGCAGTATTTT

V: TRBV5-1
size: once
J: TRBJ2-3
D: NA
CDR3: CASRHGLYEGTDTQYF
DNA: TGCGCCAGCAGACACGGACTATACGAGGGCACAGATACGCAGTATTTT

V: TRBV7-2
size: many
J: TRBJ2-1
D: TRBD2
CDR3: CASSLASGGAYEQFF
DNA: TGTGCCAGCAGCTTAGCTAGCGGGGGGGCCTATGAGCAGTTCTTC

V: TRBV18
size: NA
J: TRBJ2-7
D: NA
CDR3: CASSLTAIDYEQYF
DNA: TGTGCCAGCTCACTAACGGCCATAGACTACGAGCAGTACTTC

V: TRBV6-1
size: many
J: TRBJ2-7
D: TRBD1
CDR3: CASSRDRGSYEQYF
DNA: TGTGCCAGCAGTCGGGACAGGGGTTCCTACGAGCAGTACTTC

V: TRBV7-9
size: many
J: TRBJ2-1
D: TRBD1
CDR3: CASSLWDRAYNEQFF
DNA: TGTGCCAGCAGCTTATGGGACAGGGCGTACAATGAGCAGTTCTTC

V: TRBV4-1
size: NA
J: TRBJ2-7
D: NA
CDR3: CASSQGDSRLAQYYEQYF
DNA: TGCGCCAGCAGCCAGGGGGACAGCCGACTAGCGCAGTACTACGAGCAGTACTTC

V: TRBV4-1
size: NA
J: TRBJ2-4
D: NA
CDR3: CASSQDGGPPYIQYF
DNA: TGCGCCAGCAGCCAAGATGGGGGGCCCCCATACATTCAGTACTTC

V: TRBV3-1
size: many
J: TRBJ2-7
D: TRBD1
CDR3: CASSQDRTGNYEQYF
DNA: TGTGCCAGCAGCCAAGATCGGACAGGTAACTACGAGCAGTACTTC

V: TRBV28
size: once
J: TRBJ2-2
D: TRBD1
CDR3: CASSSRGTGTGELFF
DNA: TGTGCCAGCAGTTCACGCGGGACAGGGACCGGGGAGCTGTTTTTT

V: TRBV5-1
size: many
J: TRBJ2-5
D: NA
CDR3: CASSPQYQETQYF
DNA: TGCGCCAGCAGCCCCCAGTACCAAGAGACCCAGTACTTC

V: TRBV5-6
size: NA
J: TRBJ2-1
D: TRBD2
CDR3: CASSGLAGGLNNEQFF
DNA: TGTGCCAGCAGCGGACTAGCGGGGGGCCTAAACAATGAGCAGTTCTTC

V: TRBV20-1
size: NA
J: TRBJ2-1
D: TRBD2
CDR3: CSAAPLTSGGVGEQFF
DNA: TGCAGTGCCGCGCCCCTGACTAGCGGGGGGGTCGGTGAGCAGTTCTTC

V: TRBV5-1
size: once
J: TRBJ2-7
D: TRBD2
CDR3: CASSLAGWAYEQYF
DNA: TGCGCCAGCAGCTTAGCGGGATGGGCCTACGAGCAGTACTTC

V: TRBV29-1
size: NA
J: TRBJ1-2
D: NA
CDR3: CSVEDGYYGYTF
DNA: TGCAGCGTGGAAGACGGATACTATGGCTACACCTTC

V: TRBV20-1
size: few
J: TRBJ2-3
D: NA
CDR3: CSARDLGRPASTDTQYF
DNA: TGCAGTGCTAGAGATTTGGGCCGCCCAGCTAGCACAGATACGCAGTATTTT

V: TRBV5-1
size: NA
J: TRBJ2-1
D: NA
CDR3: CASSFGDGLSNEQFF
DNA: TGCGCCAGCAGCTTTGGGGACGGACTGAGCAATGAGCAGTTCTTC

V: TRBV28
size: few
J: TRBJ2-3
D: NA
CDR3: CASRTRGALSTDTQYF
DNA: TGTGCCAGCAGAACCCGGGGGGCCTTGAGCACAGATACGCAGTATTTT

V: TRBV5-1
size: NA
J: TRBJ2-3
D: TRBD1
CDR3: CASRRLQGYVTDTQYF
DNA: TGCGCCAGCAGACGCCTACAGGGGTATGTTACAGATACGCAGTATTTT